The clone carrying this T cell receptor beta chain was seen a handful of times. The data stem from a study of beta chain features in type 1 diabetes. This CDR3 has 16 residues. Germline CDR1 and CDR2: KGHSH and LQKENI. The V end lost 5 bases, the J end lost 0 bases, and 15 bases lay between the germline ends. Since all of the isolated RNA was reverse transcribed, expressed TCRB transcripts were what got sequenced. Profiling relied on immunoSEQ multiplex PCR, and the TCRdb table lists in-frame clones only, not all of them. Of under 200,000 clones listed, around 8% are singletons. This clonotype originated in a man between 18 and 29 years old in good health. Material: central memory CD4+ T cells from blood. The chain carries TRBV18 and TRBJ2-3; D is unresolved. The CDR3 DNA is TGTGCCAGCTCAACCCAAGGAGTCGGGAGCACAGATACGCAGTATTTT. This encodes CASSTQGVGSTDTQYF.